The 2 T cell receptor beta chains listed next were all sequenced from one sample in a study of blood T cell repertoires in COVID-19. Method: immunoSEQ multiplex PCR; TCRdb's copy keeps in-frame clones and lacks some. The data hold around 170,000 clones, with roughly 87% observed a single time. The sample consisted of peripheral blood. The source of these receptors is a woman between 70 and 85 years old with COVID-19, enrolled during active disease.

At least ten counts were recorded for this clone. The rearrangement uses TRBV27 and TRBJ2-7; 8 bases fit TRBD1. The length of the CDR3 is 15 residues. Germline CDR1 MNHEY, CDR2 SMNVEV (reference sequence). Unmatched junction bases numbered 10, after V lost 4 bases and J lost 5 bases. The CDR3 coding sequence is TGTGCCAGCAGTTCCCCTAGACAGGGGTTAAACGAGCAGTACTTC. Its protein product is CASSSPRQGLNEQYF.

The chain recombines TRBV19 with TRBJ1-1, with no clear D. The CDR3 covers 13 residues. The germline V gene has CDR1 LNHDA and CDR2 SQIVND (reference sequence). V was shortened by 5 bases and J by 6 bases, with 13 bases between the two germline ends. The CDR3 loop reads CASSFRGSAEAFF. For the CDR3, the DNA is TGTGCCAGTAGTTTCCGAGGATCGGCTGAAGCTTTCTTT.